This TCR beta chain was captured by sequencing in a study of cytomegalovirus exposure and HLA in healthy donors. The CDR3 totals 15 residues. Germline trimming cut 0 bases from V and 6 bases from J; bases unmatched to any gene: 6. Germline loops: CDR1 SGHNT, CDR2 YENEEA. Both 60 Vbeta primers and 13 Jbeta primers went into the PCR. Here immunoSEQ multiplex PCR was the method, and the copy in TCRdb shows in-frame clones only, minus some. The sample yields about 110,000 clones, about three quarters seen once. This TCR came from a male donor in good health and CMV-seronegative. The sample consisted of PBMCs. The gene calls are TRBV11-3 and TRBJ2-7, with 9 bases aligning to TRBD2. The CDR3 sequence: CASSLDPSGISEQYF. In DNA, the CDR3 is TGTGCCAGCAGCTTAGACCCTAGCGGGATAAGCGAGCAGTACTTC.